The entry that follows covers one T cell receptor (beta chain) sequence. Its matching antigen is unknown. The source of the sample is a study of OX40 agonist ivuxolimab in advanced cancers. Study-wide background: Averaging about 60 years in age, with a range of roughly 20 to 90, the cohort was around 83% male. Findings and limits, study-wide: Certain nonresponding patients likewise had low normalized T-cell clonal expansion. With doses of 0.1 to 3.0 mg/kg, CD4+ and CD8+ blood T cells had undergone clonal expansion by week 6.

The CDR3 covers 13 residues. Between the trimmed V and J ends, which lost 2 bases and 0 bases, there was a span of 2 bases. Germline CDR1 SEHNR, CDR2 FQNEAQ (reference sequence). Data came from immunoSEQ multiplex PCR; TCRdb stores just in-frame clones and leaves some out. Of tens of thousands of clones listed, 75% to 85% are singletons. Sequencing was performed on CD4+ or CD8+ T cells sorted from blood, taken in a trial of the OX40 agonist ivuxolimab. This rearrangement joins TRBV7-9 to TRBJ2-1; no definite D call. The TCR originated in an adult with an advanced solid tumor such as melanoma, head and neck, liver or kidney cancer. The CDR3 spells CASSLSSYNEQFF. The CDR3 DNA reads as TGTGCCAGCAGCTTAAGCTCCTACAATGAGCAGTTCTTC.